This TCR beta chain was recovered during a study of blood T cell repertoires in COVID-19. On the study more broadly: Italy, Spain and the United States were the sources of the convalescent and acute COVID-19 samples. In each case, the material was cDNA or gDNA derived from T cells, B-cell-depleted T cells, or PBMCs.

Germline CDR1 and CDR2: LGHNA and YNFKEQ. The CDR3 runs 15 residues. The V gene end was trimmed by 4 bases and the J gene end by 9 bases; junction bases not matched to a gene: 5. Participants came from 20 to 25 US areas, aged roughly 18 to 90 years. Clinical histories supplied by participants themselves formed the basis of cohort assignment. The data were produced by immunoSEQ multiplex PCR, yet TCRdb's version contains in-frame clones alone and is incomplete. The sample has around 300,000 clones; roughly 90% are singletons. This receptor was obtained from a young woman with acute COVID-19. The V and J genes are TRBV4-2 and TRBJ2-1; 14 bases map to TRBD2. Material for sequencing was PBMCs or T cells enriched from blood (not recorded which). The CDR3 spells CASSLGLAGVGEQFF. In DNA form, the CDR3 reads TGTGCCAGCAGCCTGGGACTAGCGGGAGTTGGTGAGCAGTTCTTC.